The 10 T cell receptor beta chains below come from one sample, sequenced in a study of shared clonotypes between healthy human individuals. Here immunoSEQ multiplex PCR was the method, and the copy in TCRdb shows in-frame clones only, minus some. The table includes about 2.4 million clones, around nine tenths detected once. The sequencing sample was made of naive CD4+ T cells sorted from blood. Subset defined: CD45RA+ positively selected. These receptors were obtained from a man in his late teens or twenties in good health.

The rearrangement joins TRBV10-3 to TRBJ2-3; no reliable D call. V was trimmed by 0 bases and J by 6 bases, leaving 7 bases between them. Germline loops: CDR1 ENHRY, CDR2 SYGVKD. This CDR3 contains 13 residues. The CDR3 bases are TGTGCCATCAGTGAGTCGGGGTTGGATACGCAGTATTTT. This encodes CAISESGLDTQYF.

The chain recombines TRBV5-1 with TRBJ2-5; 9 nucleotides match TRBD1. The CDR3 is made up of 17 amino acids. Germline lookup yields CDR1 SGHRS and CDR2 YFSETQ. V was clipped by 0 bases and J by 4 bases; unmatched bases: 10. CDR3 amino acids: CASSLVPGQGEGETQYF. CDR3 nucleotides: TGCGCCAGCAGCTTGGTCCCGGGACAGGGTGAGGGAGAGACCCAGTACTTC.

The chain couples TRBV28 to TRBJ2-1, with a tentative D call TRBD2 (6 bases). The CDR3 spans 17 residues. Per the germline V gene, CDR1 is MDHEN and CDR2 is SYDVKM. Between the trimmed V and J ends, which lost 8 bases and 2 bases, there was a span of 22 bases. The CDR3 DNA reads TGTGCCAGCTGGACCGTGACTAGGAGGGGCACCTACAATGAGCAGTTCTTC. It encodes CASWTVTRRGTYNEQFF.

The chain employs TRBV18 and TRBJ2-1; 10 bases line up with TRBD2. Germline CDR1 is KGHSH and CDR2 is LQKENI. The CDR3 spans 14 residues. After removal of 4 bases from V and 5 bases from J, the junction contained 2 bases not matched to a gene. The CDR3 sequence: CASSQREGHNEQFF. The CDR3 nucleotides are TGTGCCAGCTCACAGCGGGAGGGGCACAATGAGCAGTTCTTC.

As to this clone: Other DNA variants within this sample encode the same CDR3. The chain joins TRBV19 to TRBJ2-6; no clear D gene. This CDR3 has 14 amino acids. V was pared by 3 bases and J by 0 bases, with 3 bases between. Germline values: CDR1 LNHDA, CDR2 SQIVND (reference sequence). CDR3 coding DNA: TGTGCCAGTAGTATTCGCTCTGGGGCCAACGTCCTGACTTTC. Residues: CASSIRSGANVLTF.

This sequence joins TRBV6-6 and TRBJ1-1; no reliable D call. V lost 0 bases and J 0 bases, leaving 11 bases between the germline ends. This CDR3 spans 16 amino acids. Looked up from germline, CDR1 is MNHNY and CDR2 is SVGAGI (reference sequence). In nucleotides, the CDR3 is TGTGCCAGCAGTTACTCGAGGCGGAGTATGAACACTGAAGCTTTCTTT. Its translation: CASSYSRRSMNTEAFF.

The chain links TRBV7-2 to TRBJ1-1, with 7 bases fitting TRBD1. With V trimmed by 5 bases and J by 4 bases, 10 bases remained unmatched. The length of the CDR3 is 15 residues. Germline V CDR1 and CDR2: SGHTA, FQGNSA. The CDR3: CASSQRQGSTTEAFF. The CDR3 DNA reads as TGTGCCAGCAGCCAAAGACAGGGTAGTACCACTGAAGCTTTCTTT.

The chain carries TRBV19 and TRBJ2-3, with D tentatively TRBD1 or TRBD2 (6 bases each). The CDR3 is made up of 14 amino acids. Trimming removed 5 bases from V and 3 bases from J, with 12 bases in between. The germline gives CDR1 LNHDA, CDR2 SQIVND (reference sequence). The CDR3 loop is CASSLGGKTDTQYF. CDR3 sequence (DNA): TGTGCCAGTAGTCTCGGGGGCAAAACAGATACGCAGTATTTT.

About this clone itself: A read error may produce the germline difference seen at one junction end. The chain joins TRBV6-1 to TRBJ1-5; TRBD1 matches 8 bases. The V gene's germline CDR1 is MNHNS and CDR2 SASEGT. This CDR3 is built from 15 residues. CDR3 DNA: TGTGCCAGCAGTGAAGTGGCAGGGGGCAATCAGCTCCAGCATTTT. Translation: CASSEVAGGNQLQHF.

This chain links TRBV18 with TRBJ2-3; TRBD1 aligns across 7 bases. Germline loops: CDR1 KGHSH, CDR2 LQKENI. V gave up 4 bases and J gave up 0 bases; unmatched junction bases: 7. The length of the CDR3 is 16 residues. Written as DNA, the CDR3 is TGTGCCAGCTCACTCCCGGGACAGACTAGCACAGATACGCAGTATTTT. It specifies CASSLPGQTSTDTQYF.